Listed below are T cell receptor beta chains from one sample, sequenced in a study of T cell responses to AZD1222 COVID-19 vaccine. Sequencing used immunoSEQ multiplex PCR; TCRdb keeps in-frame clones, though not all of them. The table shows 130,000 or so clones, with just over 85% occurring only once. This sample comprised peripheral blood, obtained on day 0 of AZD1222 vaccination. Source of these receptors: an adult in good health. Both conserved end residues are part of each CDR3. D genes are given only for firm matches. Where a row states a size, it is once, few, many or the class of an expanded clone; other rows omit it.

>NA|TRBJ2-7|NA|TRBV3-1/TRBV3-2
TGTGCCAGCAGCCAAGATGGCAGCCCCTACGAGCAGTACTTC
CASSQDGSPYEQYF
>NA|TRBJ2-1|NA|TRBV27
TGTGCCAGCAGGTCTGGGATTAATGAGCAGTTCTTC
CASRSGINEQFF
>NA|TRBJ1-2|NA|TRBV27
TGTGCCAGCAGACGGGGAGGGAGCGGCTACACCTTC
CASRRGGSGYTF
>NA|TRBJ2-5|NA|TRBV6-1
TGTGCCAGCAGTGAAGTTCTGGGCTTGGTCGAGACCCAGTACTTC
CASSEVLGLVETQYF
>once|TRBJ1-6|NA|TRBV3-1/TRBV3-2
TGTGCCAGCAGCCAAGACGTTGGTTCACCCCTCCACTTT
CASSQDVGSPLHF
>NA|TRBJ1-2|TRBD1|TRBV7-2
TGTGCCAGCAGCCCCGGACAGGGCGACTCCGGCTACACCTTC
CASSPGQGDSGYTF
>few|TRBJ2-1|NA|TRBV6-6
TGTGCCAGCAGTTACGGGCAGAGTAACGATGAGCAGTTCTTC
CASSYGQSNDEQFF
>NA|TRBJ2-7|TRBD1|TRBV7-8
TGTGCCAGCAGCCCAAGGGGACAGGGGGACGAGCAGTACTTC
CASSPRGQGDEQYF
>medium-sized|TRBJ2-7|NA|TRBV7-9
TGTGCCAGCAGCGAATACCGGGGGCAGGAGCAGTACTTC
CASSEYRGQEQYF
>NA|TRBJ2-1|TRBD2|TRBV13
TGTGCCAGCAGCGCCCCTGGGCGGGAGGCGCTTATGGAGCAGTTCTTC
CASSAPGREALMEQFF
>NA|TRBJ2-2|TRBD1|TRBV5-1
TGCGCCAGCAGCCCGGGACAGGGGAACACCGGGGAGCTGTTTTTT
CASSPGQGNTGELFF
>NA|TRBJ1-5|NA|TRBV29-1
TGCAGCGTTGCCGGTAGCAATCAGCCCCAGCATTTT
CSVAGSNQPQHF
>NA|TRBJ2-7|TRBD2|TRBV30
TGTGCCTCTGCGGGAGCGCAGTACTTC
CASAGAQYF
>NA|TRBJ2-3|NA|TRBV6-5
TGTGCCAGCAGTTTAGCAGGGGATACGCAGTATTTT
CASSLAGDTQYF
>once|TRBJ1-2|NA|TRBV4-3
TGCGCCAGCAGCCAAGAGGGAGGAGTTGGTGGCTACACCTTC
CASSQEGGVGGYTF
>once|TRBJ2-6|NA|TRBV4-1
TGCGCCAGCAGCCAAGTTAACTCGAAATACTCTGGGGCCAACGTCCTGACTTTC
CASSQVNSKYSGANVLTF
>NA|TRBJ2-1|TRBD2|TRBV20-1
TGCAGTGCTAGTAGGACTAGCGGGGACTCAGAGTTCTTC
CSASRTSGDSEFF
>NA|TRBJ1-2|TRBD1|TRBV30
TGTGCCTGGAGGCGGGACAGATCGGGCTATGGCTACACCTTC
CAWRRDRSGYGYTF
>medium-sized|TRBJ2-7|TRBD1|TRBV5-1
TGCGCCAGCACGTCCGGGACAGGGAACGAGCAGTACTTC
CASTSGTGNEQYF
>NA|TRBJ2-7|NA|TRBV7-2
TGTGCCAGCAGCTTAGAAATTTGGGGGCCCTACGAGCAGTACTTC
CASSLEIWGPYEQYF
>NA|TRBJ2-1|TRBD2|TRBV19
TGTGCCAGTAGTTATAGCGGGCGAACGGGCTATGAGCAGTTCTTC
CASSYSGRTGYEQFF
>NA|TRBJ1-4|NA|TRBV19
TGTGCCAGTAGTATTTCCAGGACTGTTGAAAAACTGTTTTTT
CASSISRTVEKLFF
>NA|TRBJ1-1|NA|TRBV18
TGTGCCAGCTCACCGGGCGAGAACACTGAAGCTTTCTTT
CASSPGENTEAFF
>NA|TRBJ2-3|NA|TRBV28
TGTGCCAGCAGTTTGCCTAGCACAGATACGCAGTATTTT
CASSLPSTDTQYF